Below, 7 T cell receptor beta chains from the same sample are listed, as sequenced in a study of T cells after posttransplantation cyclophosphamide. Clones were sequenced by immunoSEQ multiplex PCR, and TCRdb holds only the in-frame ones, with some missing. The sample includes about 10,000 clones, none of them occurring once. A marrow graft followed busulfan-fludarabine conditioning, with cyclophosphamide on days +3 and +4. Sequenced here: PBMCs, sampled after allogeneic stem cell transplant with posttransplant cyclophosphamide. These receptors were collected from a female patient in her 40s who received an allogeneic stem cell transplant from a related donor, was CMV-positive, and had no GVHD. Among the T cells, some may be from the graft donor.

The CDR3, as DNA: TGTGCCAGCAGCTTGTGGGGGGTGTACGAGCAGTACTTC. Protein sequence: CASSLWGVYEQYF. The rearrangement uses TRBV5-6 and TRBJ2-5, with D perhaps TRBD2 (6 bases). Near its end, the DNA agrees better with TRBJ2-7, so the J call may be wrong. The CDR3 runs to 13 residues. CDR1 is SGHDT and CDR2 is YYEEEE in the germline V gene.

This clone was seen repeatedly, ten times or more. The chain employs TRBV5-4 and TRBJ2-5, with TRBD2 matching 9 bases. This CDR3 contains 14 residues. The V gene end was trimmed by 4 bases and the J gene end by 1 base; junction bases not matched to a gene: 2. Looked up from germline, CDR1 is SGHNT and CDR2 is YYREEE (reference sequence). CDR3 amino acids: CASSVAGVQETQYF. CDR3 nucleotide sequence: TGTGCCAGCAGCGTAGCGGGGGTCCAAGAGACCCAGTACTTC.

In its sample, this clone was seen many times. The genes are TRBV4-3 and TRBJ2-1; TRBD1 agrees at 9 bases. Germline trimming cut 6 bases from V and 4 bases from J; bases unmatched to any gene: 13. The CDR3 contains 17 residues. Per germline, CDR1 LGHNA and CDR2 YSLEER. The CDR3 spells CASSREGTGTGYNEQFF. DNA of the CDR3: TGCGCCAGCAGTCGTGAAGGGACCGGGACAGGGTACAATGAGCAGTTCTTC.

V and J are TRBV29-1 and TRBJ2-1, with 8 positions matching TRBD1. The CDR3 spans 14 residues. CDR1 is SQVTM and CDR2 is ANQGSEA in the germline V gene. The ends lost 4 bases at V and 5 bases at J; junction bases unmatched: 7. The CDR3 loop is CSVARPTGDNEQFF. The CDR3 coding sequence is TGCAGCGTTGCGCGCCCGACAGGGGACAATGAGCAGTTCTTC.

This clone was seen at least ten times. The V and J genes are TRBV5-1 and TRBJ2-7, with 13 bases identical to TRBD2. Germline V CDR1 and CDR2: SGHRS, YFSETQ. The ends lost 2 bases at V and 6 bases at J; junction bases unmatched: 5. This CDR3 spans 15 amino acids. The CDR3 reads CASSFTSGGAAEQYF. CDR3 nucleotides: TGCGCCAGCAGCTTTACTAGCGGGGGGGCCGCCGAGCAGTACTTC.

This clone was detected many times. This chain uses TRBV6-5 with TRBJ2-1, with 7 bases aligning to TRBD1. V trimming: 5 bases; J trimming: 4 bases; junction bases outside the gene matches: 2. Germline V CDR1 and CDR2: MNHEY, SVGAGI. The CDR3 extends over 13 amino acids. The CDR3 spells CASSRDRYNEQFF. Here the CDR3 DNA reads TGTGCCAGCAGTCGGGACAGATACAATGAGCAGTTCTTC.

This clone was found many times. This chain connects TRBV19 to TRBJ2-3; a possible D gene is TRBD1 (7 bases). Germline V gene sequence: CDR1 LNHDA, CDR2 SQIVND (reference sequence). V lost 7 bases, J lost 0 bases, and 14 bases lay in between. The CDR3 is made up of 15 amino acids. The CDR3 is CASTPRGQSTDTQYF. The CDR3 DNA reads TGTGCCAGTACACCGCGGGGACAGAGCACAGATACGCAGTATTTT.